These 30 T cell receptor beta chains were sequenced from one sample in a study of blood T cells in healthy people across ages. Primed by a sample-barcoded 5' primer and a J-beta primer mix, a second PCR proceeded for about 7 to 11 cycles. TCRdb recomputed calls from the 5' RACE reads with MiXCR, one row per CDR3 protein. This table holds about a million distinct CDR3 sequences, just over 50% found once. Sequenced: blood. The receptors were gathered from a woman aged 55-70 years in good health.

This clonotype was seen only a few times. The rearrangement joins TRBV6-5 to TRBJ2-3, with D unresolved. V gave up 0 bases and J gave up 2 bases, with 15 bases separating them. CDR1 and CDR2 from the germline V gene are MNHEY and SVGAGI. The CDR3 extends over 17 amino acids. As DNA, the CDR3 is TGTGCCAGCAGTTACTCGAGGCGCCGAGTTACCACAGATACGCAGTATTTT. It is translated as CASSYSRRRVTTDTQYF.

CDR3 sequence reads: CASSRQGARYEQYF. In DNA, the CDR3 is TGTGCCAGCTCCAGACAGGGGGCGAGGTACGAGCAGTACTTC. The chain recombines TRBV27 with TRBJ2-7, with 10 positions matching TRBD1. V dropped 8 bases and J dropped 4; count of bases not matched to a gene: 8. The CDR3 runs 14 residues. Germline V gives CDR1 MNHEY, CDR2 SMNVEV (reference sequence).

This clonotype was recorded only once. The CDR3 nucleotides are TGCAGTGCTAGCCCCCGTCCCCCAGATACGCAGTATTTT. Its protein is CSASPRPPDTQYF. The genes are TRBV20-1 and TRBJ2-3; D not certain. This CDR3 contains 13 residues. Germline CDR1 is DFQATT and CDR2 is SNEGSKA (reference sequence). Trimming pared 3 bases from V and 4 bases from J, leaving 11 bases between.

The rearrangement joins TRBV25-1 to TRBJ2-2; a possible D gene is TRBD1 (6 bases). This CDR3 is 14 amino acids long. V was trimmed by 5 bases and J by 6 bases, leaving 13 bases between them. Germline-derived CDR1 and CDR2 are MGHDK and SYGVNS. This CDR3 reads CASSSTGRAGELFF. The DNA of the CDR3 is TGTGCCAGCAGTTCGACAGGTCGGGCCGGGGAGCTGTTTTTT.

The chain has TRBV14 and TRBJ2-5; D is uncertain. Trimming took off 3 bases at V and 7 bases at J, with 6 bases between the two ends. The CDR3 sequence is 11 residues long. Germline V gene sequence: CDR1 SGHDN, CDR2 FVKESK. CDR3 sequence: CASSQKGTQYF. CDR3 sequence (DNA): TGTGCCAGCAGCCAGAAAGGGACCCAGTACTTC.

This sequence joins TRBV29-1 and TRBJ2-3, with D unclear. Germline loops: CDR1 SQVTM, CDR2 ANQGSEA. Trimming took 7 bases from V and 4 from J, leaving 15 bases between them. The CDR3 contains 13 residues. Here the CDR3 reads CSGHADAADTQYF. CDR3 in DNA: TGCAGCGGCCACGCGGATGCGGCAGATACGCAGTATTTT.

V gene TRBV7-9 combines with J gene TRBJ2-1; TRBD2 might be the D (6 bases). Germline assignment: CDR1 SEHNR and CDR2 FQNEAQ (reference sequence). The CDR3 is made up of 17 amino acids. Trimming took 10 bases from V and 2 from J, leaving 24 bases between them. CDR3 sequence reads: CATSRYGSGPAYNEQFF. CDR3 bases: TGTGCCACCTCTCGTTATGGTAGCGGACCAGCCTACAATGAGCAGTTCTTC.

This chain's CDR3 is CASSSQDGRRETQYF. The CDR3 coding sequence is TGTGCCAGCAGTTCCCAGGACGGGAGGAGGGAGACCCAGTACTTC. The rearrangement links TRBV6-2 or TRBV6-3 to TRBJ2-5, with 7 bases fitting TRBD2. Germline V gene lookup returns CDR1 MNHEY and CDR2 SVGEGT. V trimming: 4 bases; J trimming: 5 bases; junction bases outside the gene matches: 10. This CDR3 contains 15 residues.

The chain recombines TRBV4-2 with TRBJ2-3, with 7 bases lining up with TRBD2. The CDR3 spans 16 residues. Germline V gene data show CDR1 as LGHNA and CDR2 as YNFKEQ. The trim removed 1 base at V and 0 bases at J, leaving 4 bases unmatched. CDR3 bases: TGTGCCAGCAGCCAAGCTTCTAGCGGTAGCACAGATACGCAGTATTTT. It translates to CASSQASSGSTDTQYF.

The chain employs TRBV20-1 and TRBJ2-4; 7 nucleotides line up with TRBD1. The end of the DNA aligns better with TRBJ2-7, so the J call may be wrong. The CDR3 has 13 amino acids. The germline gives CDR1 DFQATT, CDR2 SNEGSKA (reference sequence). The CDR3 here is CSAPKTGIYEQYF. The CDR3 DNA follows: TGCAGTGCTCCGAAGACAGGGATTTACGAGCAGTACTTC.

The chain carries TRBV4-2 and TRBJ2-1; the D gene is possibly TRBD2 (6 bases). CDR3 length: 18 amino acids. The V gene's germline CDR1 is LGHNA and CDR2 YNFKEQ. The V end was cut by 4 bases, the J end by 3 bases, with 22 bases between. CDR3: CASSLEWAGTPIYNEQFF. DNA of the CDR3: TGTGCCAGCAGCCTAGAGTGGGCGGGGACCCCTATCTACAATGAGCAGTTCTTC.

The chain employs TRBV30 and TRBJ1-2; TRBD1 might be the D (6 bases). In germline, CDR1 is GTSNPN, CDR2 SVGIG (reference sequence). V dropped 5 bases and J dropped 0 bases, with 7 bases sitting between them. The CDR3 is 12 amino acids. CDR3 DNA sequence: TGTGCCTGGGGGACAACTAACTATGGCTACACCTTC. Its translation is CAWGTTNYGYTF.

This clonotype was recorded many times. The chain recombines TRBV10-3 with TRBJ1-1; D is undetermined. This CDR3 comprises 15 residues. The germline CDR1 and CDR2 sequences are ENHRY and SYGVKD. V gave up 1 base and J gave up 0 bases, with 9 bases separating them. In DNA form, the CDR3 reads TGTGCCATCAGTGAGTTCCCCAGCATGAACACTGAAGCTTTCTTT. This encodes CAISEFPSMNTEAFF.

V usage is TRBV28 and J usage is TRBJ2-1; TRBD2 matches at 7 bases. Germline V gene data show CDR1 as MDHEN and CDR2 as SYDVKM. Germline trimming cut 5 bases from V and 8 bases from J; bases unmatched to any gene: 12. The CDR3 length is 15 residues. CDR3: CASSRGRAGYYEQFF. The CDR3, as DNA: TGTGCCAGCAGTAGAGGACGAGCGGGATATTATGAGCAGTTCTTC.

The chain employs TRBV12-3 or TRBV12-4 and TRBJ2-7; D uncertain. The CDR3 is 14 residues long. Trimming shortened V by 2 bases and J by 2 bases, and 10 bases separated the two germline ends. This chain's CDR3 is CASSLRRITYEQYF. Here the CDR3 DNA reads TGTGCCAGCAGTTTAAGGCGGATAACCTACGAGCAGTACTTC.

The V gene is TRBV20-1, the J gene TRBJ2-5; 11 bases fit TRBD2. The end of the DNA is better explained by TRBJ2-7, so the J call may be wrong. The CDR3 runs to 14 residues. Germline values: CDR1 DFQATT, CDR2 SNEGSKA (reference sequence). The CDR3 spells CSANPLAGGHEQYF. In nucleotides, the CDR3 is TGCAGTGCTAACCCTCTAGCGGGAGGACACGAGCAGTACTTC.

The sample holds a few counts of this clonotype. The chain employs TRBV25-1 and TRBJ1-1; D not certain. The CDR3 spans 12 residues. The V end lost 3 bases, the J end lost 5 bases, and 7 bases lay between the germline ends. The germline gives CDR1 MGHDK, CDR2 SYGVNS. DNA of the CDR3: TGTGCCAGCAGTGATAGGTGGACTGAAGCTTTCTTT. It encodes CASSDRWTEAFF.

The CDR3 DNA is TGTGCCAGCAGTTCGAGGACTAGCGGGAAGGTAGATACGCAGTATTTT. It specifies CASSSRTSGKVDTQYF. This rearrangement joins TRBV12-3 or TRBV12-4 to TRBJ2-3; the match to TRBD2 covers 12 bases. The CDR3 is 16 residues long. The junction had 7 bases not matched to a gene; V was cut back by 4 bases and J by 5 bases.

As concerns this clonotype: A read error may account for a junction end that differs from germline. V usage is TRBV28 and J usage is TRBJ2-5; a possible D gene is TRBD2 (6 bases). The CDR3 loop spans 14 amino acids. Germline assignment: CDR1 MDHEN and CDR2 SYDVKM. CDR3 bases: TGTGCCAGCACCGGGGGACTGTACCAAGAGACCCGGTACTTC. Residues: CASTGGLYQETRYF.

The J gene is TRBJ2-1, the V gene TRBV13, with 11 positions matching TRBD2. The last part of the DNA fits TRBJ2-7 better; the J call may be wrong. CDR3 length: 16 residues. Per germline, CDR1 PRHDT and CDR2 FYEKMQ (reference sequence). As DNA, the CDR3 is TGTGCCAGCAGCCCTATACTAGCGGGAGTCTACAATGAGCAGTACTTC. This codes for CASSPILAGVYNEQYF.

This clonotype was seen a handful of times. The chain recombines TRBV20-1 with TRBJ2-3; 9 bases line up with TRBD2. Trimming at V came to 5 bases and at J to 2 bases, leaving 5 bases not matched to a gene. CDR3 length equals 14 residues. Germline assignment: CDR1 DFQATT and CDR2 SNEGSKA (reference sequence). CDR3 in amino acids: CSAVLAGHTDTQYF. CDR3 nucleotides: TGCAGTGCTGTACTAGCGGGTCACACAGATACGCAGTATTTT.

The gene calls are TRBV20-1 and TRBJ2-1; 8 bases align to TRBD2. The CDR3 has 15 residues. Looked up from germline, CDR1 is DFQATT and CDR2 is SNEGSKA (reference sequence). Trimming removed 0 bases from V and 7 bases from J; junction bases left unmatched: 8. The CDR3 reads CSARERSGSSNEQFF. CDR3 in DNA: TGCAGTGCTAGAGAACGGAGCGGGAGCTCGAATGAGCAGTTCTTC.

The CDR3 bases are TGCAGCGTTGAAGTCTCGGGGTCGAACACTGAAGCTTTCTTT. This translates into CSVEVSGSNTEAFF. This chain connects TRBV29-1 to TRBJ1-1; D uncertain. This CDR3 has 14 amino acids. Trimming cost V 1 base and J 1 base, with 10 bases left between them. Per the germline V gene, CDR1 is SQVTM and CDR2 is ANQGSEA.

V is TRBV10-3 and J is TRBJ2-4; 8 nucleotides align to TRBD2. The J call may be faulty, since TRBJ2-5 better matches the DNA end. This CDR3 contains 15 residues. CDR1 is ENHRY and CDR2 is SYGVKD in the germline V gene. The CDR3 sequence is CAISEPAGAAETQYF. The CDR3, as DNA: TGTGCCATCAGTGAGCCAGCGGGAGCTGCCGAGACCCAGTACTTC.

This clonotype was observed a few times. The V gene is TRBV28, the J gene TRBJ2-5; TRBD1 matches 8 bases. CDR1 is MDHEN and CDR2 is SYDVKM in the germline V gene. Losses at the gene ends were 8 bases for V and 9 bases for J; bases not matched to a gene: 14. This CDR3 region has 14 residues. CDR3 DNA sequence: TGTGCCAGCGGGGAGGACAGGGTGACCCCGGCCCAGTACTTC. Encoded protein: CASGEDRVTPAQYF.

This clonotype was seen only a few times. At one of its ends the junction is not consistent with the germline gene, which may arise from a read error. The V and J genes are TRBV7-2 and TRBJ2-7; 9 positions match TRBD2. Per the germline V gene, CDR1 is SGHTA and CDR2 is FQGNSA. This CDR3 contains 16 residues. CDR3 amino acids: CASSLAWLAGWNEQYF. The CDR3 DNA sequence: TGTGCCAGCAGCCTAGCATGGCTAGCGGGATGGAACGAGCAGTACTTC. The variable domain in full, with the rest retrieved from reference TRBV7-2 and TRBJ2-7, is GAGVSQSPSNKVTEKGKDVELRCDPISGHTALYWYRQSLGQGLEFLIYFQGNSAPDKSGLPSDRFSAERTGGSVSTLTIQRTQQEDSAVYLCASSLAWLAGWNEQYFGPGTRLTVT.

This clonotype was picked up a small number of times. The CDR3 protein is CASSLRGVGSGRTDTQYF. CDR3 nucleotide sequence: TGTGCCAGCAGCTTAAGGGGGGTCGGTAGCGGACGCACAGATACGCAGTATTTT. The chain joins TRBV7-2 to TRBJ2-3; D may be TRBD1 or TRBD2 (6 bases each). The CDR3 is 18 residues long. CDR1 and CDR2 from the germline V gene are SGHTA and FQGNSA. V lost 2 bases and J 1 base, leaving 19 bases between the germline ends.

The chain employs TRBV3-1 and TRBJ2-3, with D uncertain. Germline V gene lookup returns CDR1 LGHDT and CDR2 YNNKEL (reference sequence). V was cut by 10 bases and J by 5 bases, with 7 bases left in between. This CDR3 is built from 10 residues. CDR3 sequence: CATLGDTQYF. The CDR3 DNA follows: TGTGCCACCCTGGGAGATACGCAGTATTTT.

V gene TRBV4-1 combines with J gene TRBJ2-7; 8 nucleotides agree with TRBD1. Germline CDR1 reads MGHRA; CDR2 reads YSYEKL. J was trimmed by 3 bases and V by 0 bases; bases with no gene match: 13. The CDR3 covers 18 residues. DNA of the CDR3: TGCGCCAGCAGCCAAGAGAGGTCAAGGACAGGGCTTAGCTACGAGCAGTACTTC. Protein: CASSQERSRTGLSYEQYF.

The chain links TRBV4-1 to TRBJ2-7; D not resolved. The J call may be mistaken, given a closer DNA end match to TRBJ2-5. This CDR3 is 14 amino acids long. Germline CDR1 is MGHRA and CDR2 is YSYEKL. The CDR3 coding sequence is TGCGCCAGCAGCCGAGATCAGGCTAGAAAGACCCAGTACTTC. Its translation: CASSRDQARKTQYF.